This TCR beta chain was recovered during a study of blood T cells in healthy people across ages. Study-wide findings and caveats: Higher diversity and more naive CD4+ cells were features of long-lived donors, compared to aged donors. Diversity was estimated from one million T cells, and these estimates were considered underestimates. Higher naive T cell percentage went strongly together with higher TCR beta diversity.

CDR3 length equals 13 residues. Per the germline V gene, CDR1 is DFQATT and CDR2 is SNEGSKA (reference sequence). V dropped 5 bases and J dropped 5 bases, with 14 bases sitting between them. Details on this clonotype: The antigen is unknown.

For the second PCR, which ran for about 7 to 11 cycles, a sample-barcoded 5' primer and a J-beta primer mix were used. Each of the cDNA molecules was tagged by a template-switch adaptor with 12 random nucleotides. Each CDR3 protein gets one entry after TCRdb re-called the 5' RACE reads with MiXCR. The sample contains around 1.5 million distinct CDR3 sequences, 30% to 40% of which appear only once. The source of this sequence is a woman in her twenties or thirties in good health. This sequence joins TRBV20-1 and TRBJ2-3; possibly TRBD1 or TRBD2 for D (5 bases each). Sequencing was performed on blood. The CDR3 is CSAPGPSLDTQYF. For the CDR3, the DNA is TGCAGTGCTCCGGGGCCGTCTCTAGATACGCAGTATTTT.